The present T cell receptor (beta chain) was sequenced within a study of tumor-infiltrating lymphocytes in primary liver carcinoma. Study details: Samples yielded about 3.5 to 7.5 million productive TCRbeta reads, similar across tissue types. Overall study results and limits: Relative to tumor region pairs, the tumor-adjacent and tumor-blood pairs showed overlap that was lower. Compared with blood, tumor repertoires held significantly more in their top 250 clones.

For this clonotype: Its antigen is as yet unknown. A junction boundary mismatches the germline segment, possibly from a read error.

The CDR3 length is 13 residues. Germline CDR1 is SGHNT and CDR2 is YYREEE (reference sequence). The authors made TCR beta cDNA from approximately 500 ng total RNA with a constant-region primer. Three nested multiplex PCR rounds of slightly modified ARM-PCR generated TCR beta libraries. Use of TRBV1-TRBV30 forward primers with a C-beta reverse primer characterized the first two PCR rounds, which lasted 10 cycles each. TCRdb recomputed calls from the multiplex PCR reads with MiXCR, one row per CDR3 protein. The table includes under 200,000 distinct CDR3 sequences, approximately 64% detected once. Germline DNA was extracted alongside blood RNA, which was obtained from unsorted whole blood. No treatment had been given to the patients, who were chronically infected with HBV.

V is TRBV5-4 and J is TRBJ1-2; maybe TRBD1 (6 bases). The receptor comes from an older woman with primary liver carcinoma and hepatitis B virus infection. The sample consisted of peripheral blood. For the CDR3, the DNA is TGTGCCAGCAACTTGGACAGAAACTATGGCTACACCTTC. It is translated as CASNLDRNYGYTF. Together with reference TRBV5-4 and TRBJ1-2, the CDR3 gives the full variable domain: ETGVTQSPTHLIKTRGQQVTLRCSSQSGHNTVSWYQQALGQGPQFIFQYYREEENGRGNFPPRFSGLQFPNYSSELNVNALELDDSALYLCASNLDRNYGYTFGSGTRLTVV.